A selection of T cell receptor beta chains follows, all from one sample in a study of OX40 agonist ivuxolimab in advanced cancers. The protocol was immunoSEQ multiplex PCR, while the TCRdb copy is restricted to in-frame clones and leaves out a portion. The repertoire holds around 30,000 clones, approximately 90% seen once, with about 24% in the top ten. The sequenced sample was CD4+ or CD8+ T cells sorted from blood, obtained in a trial of the OX40 agonist ivuxolimab. The receptors derive from an adult with an advanced solid tumor such as melanoma, head and neck, liver or kidney cancer. Each CDR3 is given with its conserved first and last residue. The size entry is marked missing in some rows and otherwise reads once, few, many or a size class.

clone size | V gene | CDR3 protein
- | TRBV5-1 | CASSLDRGNMYEQYF
- | TRBV6-1 | CASTKSSYNEQFF
- | TRBV5-1 | CASSLAPTGTWAAGNQPQHF
- | TRBV18 | CASSPGTGVEKLFF
- | TRBV5-4 | CASSPLGLDFPYEQYF
- | TRBV27 | CASSHGGEYEQYF
- | TRBV13 | CASSLEGETDTQYF
- | TRBV29-1 | CSVPWGSYNEQFF
- | TRBV15 | CATSRVVVTSEYNEQFF
- | TRBV15 | CATSRDEAGRSYEQYF
- | TRBV7-9 | CASSSRDFTYEQFF
- | TRBV5-4 | CASSFASPANTGELFF
- | TRBV10-2 | CASSPGEYEQYF
- | TRBV2 | CASSAQGNTNEKLFF
- | TRBV28 | CASSLYGGANTEAFF
- | TRBV15 | CATSPGGPRPGYEQYF
- | TRBV7-9 | CASSPTGGGTNEKLFF
- | TRBV7-9 | CASSPGGGAYYNEQFF
- | TRBV19 | CASSMVDYGYTF
- | TRBV13 | CASSPPTPVLSYNEQFF
- | TRBV10-3 | CAISESYSLYEQYF
- | TRBV9 | CASTSTESYGYTF
- | TRBV2 | CASCVNQGAYEQYF
- | TRBV7-6 | CASSLSQGTEQYF
- | TRBV7-8 | CASSLGLAGVNEQFF
- | TRBV5-8 | CASSWGTGWQPQHF
- | TRBV6-1 | CASSASSYNEQFF
- | TRBV19 | CASSIGTGLYGYTF
once | TRBV6-6 | CASRGVKGQGYGYTF
- | TRBV7-9 | CASSLEVTVIYGYTF
- | TRBV7-9 | CASSLRPGLGYEQYF
- | TRBV7-6 | CASSQRVSYNEQFF
- | TRBV28 | CASSLALAGVYEQYF
- | TRBV9 | CASSEWGESPLHF
medium-sized | TRBV10-3 | CAISESGRRATPGGNEQYF
once | TRBV2 | CASSADSRQIGTQYF
- | TRBV9 | CASSGKPGEAFF
- | TRBV7-9 | CASSLVGTDEQFF
- | TRBV5-1 | CASSSGTTSNEQFF
- | TRBV7-9 | CASSSTRGELFF
- | TRBV19 | CASTSGLDYNEQFF
- | TRBV6-5 | CASRGIQETQYF
- | TRBV19 | CATSLGGEAFF
- | TRBV10-2 | CASSEMGFGWGEKFF
- | TRBV19 | CASSLPGQGSYEQYF
- | TRBV7-9 | CASSLGRGQGSGELFF
- | TRBV27 | CASSYRFDRDQIYNSPLHF
- | TRBV7-9 | CASSLGTSSSSTDTQYF
- | TRBV25-1 | CASSGSGTGGTYEQYF
- | TRBV20-1 | CSVRLAYEQYF
- | TRBV6-5 | CASSLAGVWYEQFF
- | TRBV29-1 | CSVEDAGTGSSYEQYF
- | TRBV2 | CASSTTGGADTQYF
- | TRBV7-8 | CASRGPEGNTEAFF
- | TRBV11-3 | CASSPRWGVNTEAFF
- | TRBV7-8 | CASSRSRQPQHF
few | TRBV9 | CASSPPLGTEAFF
- | TRBV9 | CASSVVGDPNSPLHF